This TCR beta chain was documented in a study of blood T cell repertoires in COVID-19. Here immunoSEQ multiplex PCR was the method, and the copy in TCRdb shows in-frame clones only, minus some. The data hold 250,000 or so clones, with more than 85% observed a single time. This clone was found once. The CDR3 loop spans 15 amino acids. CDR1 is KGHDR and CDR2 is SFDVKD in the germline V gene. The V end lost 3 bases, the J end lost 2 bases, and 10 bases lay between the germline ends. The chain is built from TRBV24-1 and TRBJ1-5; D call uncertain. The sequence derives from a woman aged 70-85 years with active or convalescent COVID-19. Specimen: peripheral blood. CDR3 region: CATSDPTAGNQPQHF. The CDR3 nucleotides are TGTGCCACCAGTGATCCAACAGCGGGCAATCAGCCCCAGCATTTT.